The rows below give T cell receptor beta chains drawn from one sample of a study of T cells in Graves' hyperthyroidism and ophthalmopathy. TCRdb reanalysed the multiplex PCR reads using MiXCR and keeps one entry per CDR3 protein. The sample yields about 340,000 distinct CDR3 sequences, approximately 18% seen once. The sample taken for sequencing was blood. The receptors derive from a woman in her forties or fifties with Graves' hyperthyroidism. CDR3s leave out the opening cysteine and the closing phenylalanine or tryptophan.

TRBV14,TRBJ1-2,ASSRPTADRDYT
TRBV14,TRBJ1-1,ASSRYPGQGQAF
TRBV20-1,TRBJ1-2,SARDLGQAINYGYT
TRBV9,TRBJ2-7,ASSPLRTGTTYEQY
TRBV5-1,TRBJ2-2,ASSLGQGDTGELF
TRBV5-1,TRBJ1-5,ASKPTGDANQPQH
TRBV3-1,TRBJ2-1,ASSTGTRDYNEQF
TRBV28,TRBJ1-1,ASGGQRRLNTEAF
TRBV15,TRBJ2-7,ATSRGGEGYEQY
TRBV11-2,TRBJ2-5,ASSRGYSLETQY
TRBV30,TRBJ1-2,AWSVRWTGTNYGYT
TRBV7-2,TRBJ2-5,ASSTSVGQETQY
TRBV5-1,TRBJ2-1,ASSQGTYNEQF
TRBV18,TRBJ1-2,ASSPTDREFT
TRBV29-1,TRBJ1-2,SVVEPIRGGYT
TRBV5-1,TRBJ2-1,ASSLVAGGPGNEQF
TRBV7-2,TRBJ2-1,ASSFLGAGGYNGQF
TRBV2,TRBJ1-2,ASSDWGGYT
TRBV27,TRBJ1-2,ASSLLGQGGYGYT
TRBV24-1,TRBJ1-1,ATRSEGDEAF
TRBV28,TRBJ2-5,ASSSRRLAGGETQY
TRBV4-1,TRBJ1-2,ASSLLPGGRSYGYT
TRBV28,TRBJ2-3,ASSLPSGRDTQY
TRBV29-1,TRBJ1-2,SVNEGAGGNYGYT
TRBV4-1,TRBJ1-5,ASSREQTGWNQPQH
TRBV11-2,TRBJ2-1,ASGAGLADYNEQF
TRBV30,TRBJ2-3,AWSPDRVIDTQY
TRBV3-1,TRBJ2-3,ASSQVADTQY
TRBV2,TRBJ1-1,ASRSGRVGPEAF
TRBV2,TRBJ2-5,ASPPAGEQETQY
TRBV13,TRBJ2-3,ASSLFGTSGEYTDTQY
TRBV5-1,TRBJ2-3,ASSLLAESSSTDTQY
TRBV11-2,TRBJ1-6,ASSLQGTPLH
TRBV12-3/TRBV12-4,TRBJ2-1,ASLYDGTGANEQF
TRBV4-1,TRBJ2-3,ASSPGLAGVASTDTQY
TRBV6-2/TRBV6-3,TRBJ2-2,ASSAVQGGNTGELF
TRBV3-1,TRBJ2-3,ASSQAGLAGGFTDTQY
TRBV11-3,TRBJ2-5,ASSLSGAGAQY
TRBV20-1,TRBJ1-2,SAIPDSEGFGYT
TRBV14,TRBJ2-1,ASSQDWRGSYNEQF
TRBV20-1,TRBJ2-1,SAKGLAEQF
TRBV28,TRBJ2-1,ASSWGGTGGEQF
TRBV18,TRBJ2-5,ASSPDSYRETQY
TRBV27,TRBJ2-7,ASSNEGEQY
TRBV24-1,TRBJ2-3,ATSEPLAGGPSDTQY
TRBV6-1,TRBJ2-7,ASSLWGQGSYEQY
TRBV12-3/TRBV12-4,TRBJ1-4,ASSGRQGQGEKLF
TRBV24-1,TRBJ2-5,ATRDRDETQY
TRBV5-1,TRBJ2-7,ASSLAGLTSYEQY
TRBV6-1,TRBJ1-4,ASSHDRDGEKLF
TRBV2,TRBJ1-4,ASRGDSNEKLF
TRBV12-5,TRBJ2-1,ASGPDISSYNEQF
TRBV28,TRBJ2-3,ASSYSGRSTDTQY